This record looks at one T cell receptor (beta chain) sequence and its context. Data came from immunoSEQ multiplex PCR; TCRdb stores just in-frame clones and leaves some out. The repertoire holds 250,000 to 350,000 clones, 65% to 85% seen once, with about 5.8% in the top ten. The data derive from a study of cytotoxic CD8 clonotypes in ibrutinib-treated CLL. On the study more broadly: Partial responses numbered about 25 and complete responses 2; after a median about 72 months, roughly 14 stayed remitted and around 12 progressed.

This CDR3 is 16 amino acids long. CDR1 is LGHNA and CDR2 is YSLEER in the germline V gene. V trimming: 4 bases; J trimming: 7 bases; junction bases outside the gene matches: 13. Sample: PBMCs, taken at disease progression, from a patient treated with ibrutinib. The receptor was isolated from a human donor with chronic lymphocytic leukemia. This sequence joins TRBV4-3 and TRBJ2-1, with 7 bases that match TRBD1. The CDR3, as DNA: TGCGCCAGCAGCCCCGGATGGGCAGGGGGTAAAAATGAGCAGTTCTTC. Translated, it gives CASSPGWAGGKNEQFF.